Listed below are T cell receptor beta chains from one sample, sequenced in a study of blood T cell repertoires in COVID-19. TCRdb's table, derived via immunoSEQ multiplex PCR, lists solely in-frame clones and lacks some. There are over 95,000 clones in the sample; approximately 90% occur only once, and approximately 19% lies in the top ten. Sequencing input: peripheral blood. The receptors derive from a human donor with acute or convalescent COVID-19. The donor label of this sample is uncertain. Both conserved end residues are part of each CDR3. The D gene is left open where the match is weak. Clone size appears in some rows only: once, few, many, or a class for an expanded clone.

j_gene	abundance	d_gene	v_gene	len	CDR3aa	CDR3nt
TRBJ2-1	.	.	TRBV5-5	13	CASSLNPDLEQFF	TGTGCCAGCAGCTTGAACCCAGACCTAGAACAGTTCTTC
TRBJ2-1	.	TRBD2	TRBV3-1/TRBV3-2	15	CASSQGGLVYNEQFF	TGTGCCAGCAGCCAAGGCGGACTAGTCTACAATGAGCAGTTCTTC
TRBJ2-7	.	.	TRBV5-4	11	CASSLGAQLAF	TGTGCCAGCAGCTTGGGGGCCCAACTCGCCTTC
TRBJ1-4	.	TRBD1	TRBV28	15	CASRPQGQGNEKLFF	TGTGCCAGCAGACCTCAGGGACAGGGGAATGAAAAACTGTTTTTT
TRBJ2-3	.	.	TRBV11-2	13	CASSLDGQDTQYF	TGTGCCAGCAGCTTAGATGGGCAAGATACGCAGTATTTT
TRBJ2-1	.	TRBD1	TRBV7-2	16	CASTHPTGDTYNEQFF	TGTGCCAGCACCCACCCAACAGGGGACACCTACAATGAGCAGTTCTTC
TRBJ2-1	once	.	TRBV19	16	CASSIPAGVASNEQFF	TGTGCCAGTAGTATCCCCGCCGGGGTAGCGAGTAATGAGCAGTTCTTC
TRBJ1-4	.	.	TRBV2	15	CASSETQVSNEKLFF	TGTGCCAGCAGTGAAACGCAGGTGTCTAATGAAAAACTGTTTTTT
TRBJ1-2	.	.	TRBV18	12	CASSARYYGYTF	TGTGCCAGCTCGGCCAGATACTATGGCTACACCTTC
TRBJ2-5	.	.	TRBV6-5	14	CASSLTLAEETQYF	TGTGCCAGCAGTTTGACACTAGCAGAAGAGACCCAGTACTTC
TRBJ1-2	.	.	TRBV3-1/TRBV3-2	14	CASSQGAGLGGYTF	TGTGCCAGCAGCCAAGGCGCAGGGCTGGGGGGCTACACCTTC
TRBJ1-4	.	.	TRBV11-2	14	CASSFGRGKEKLFF	TGTGCCAGCAGCTTCGGCAGGGGCAAAGAAAAACTGTTTTTT
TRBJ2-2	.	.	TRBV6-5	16	CASSYAAGLGTGELFF	TGTGCCAGCAGTTACGCCGCGGGACTGGGGACCGGGGAGCTGTTTTTT
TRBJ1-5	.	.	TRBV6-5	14	CASSRTAPNQPQHF	TGTGCCAGCTCCCGGACAGCGCCAAATCAGCCCCAGCATTTT
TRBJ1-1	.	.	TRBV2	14	CASSERQENTEAFF	TGTGCCAGCAGTGAAAGACAGGAGAACACTGAAGCTTTCTTT
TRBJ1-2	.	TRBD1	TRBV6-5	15	CASSWGQGANYGYTF	TGTGCCAGCAGTTGGGGACAGGGGGCGAACTATGGCTACACCTTC
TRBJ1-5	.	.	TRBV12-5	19	CASGLWGRGALYSNQPQHF	TGTGCTAGTGGTTTGTGGGGGAGGGGGGCTCTGTATAGCAATCAGCCCCAGCATTTT